This T cell receptor (beta chain) stems from a study of blood T cell repertoires in COVID-19. TCRdb's table, derived via immunoSEQ multiplex PCR, lists solely in-frame clones and lacks some. The repertoire holds about 9,000 clones, with approximately 86% as singletons. The CDR3 totals 13 residues. In germline, CDR1 is LNHDA, CDR2 SQIVND (reference sequence). Trimming cost V 2 bases and J 3 bases, with 4 bases left between them. The source of this sequence is a human donor with active COVID-19. The donor label of this sample is uncertain. The sequenced sample was peripheral blood. V gene TRBV19 combines with J gene TRBJ2-2; D gene unclear. DNA for the CDR3: TGTGCCAGTAGTATACAGTACACCGGGGAGCTGTTTTTT. Residues: CASSIQYTGELFF.